Each of the 2 T cell receptor beta chains below was sequenced from the same sample in a study of blood T cell repertoires in COVID-19. Sequenced by immunoSEQ multiplex PCR; TCRdb stores in-frame clones only, minus some. The sample includes approximately 240,000 clones, about nine tenths seen only once; the top ten take about 6.3%. The source material was PBMCs or T cells enriched from blood (not recorded which). These receptors came from a woman younger than 45 with acute COVID-19.

The chain has TRBV15 and TRBJ2-5; 8 bases fit TRBD2. The CDR3 extends over 17 amino acids. Looked up from germline, CDR1 is LNHNV and CDR2 is YYDKDF (reference sequence). The V segment lost 0 bases and the J segment 1 base; nucleotides outside the gene matches: 7. CDR3 nucleotides: TGTGCCACCAGCAGAGATTCGAATAGCGGGGCCCAAGAGACCCAGTACTTC. It yields the protein CATSRDSNSGAQETQYF. Filled out from reference TRBV15 and TRBJ2-5, the complete variable domain reads DAMVIQNPRYQVTQFGKPVTLSCSQTLNHNVMYWYQQKSSQAPKLLFHYYDKDFNNEADTPDNFQSRRPNTSFCFLDIRSPGLGDTAMYLCATSRDSNSGAQETQYFGPGTRLLVL.

The CDR3 loop reads CASSIPFSGMVHEQFF. DNA of the CDR3: TGTGCCAGTAGTATCCCGTTTAGCGGGATGGTCCATGAGCAGTTCTTC. The chain has TRBV19 and TRBJ2-1; 8 bases line up with TRBD2. The CDR3 sequence is 16 residues long. The trim removed 3 bases at V and 8 bases at J, leaving 12 bases unmatched. Germline assignment: CDR1 LNHDA and CDR2 SQIVND (reference sequence).